The rows below give T cell receptor beta chains drawn from one sample of a study of T-cell reconstitution after alpha-beta-depleted transplantation in children. TCRdb independently ran MiXCR on the PCR reads; one entry per CDR3 protein. The sample shows about 250,000 distinct CDR3 sequences, approximately 24% of them seen only once. Specimen: PBMCs, mostly from graft donor cells, collected 360 days after TCRalphabeta/CD19-depleted stem cell transplant. Source of these receptors: a female patient aged 2-15 years who had a stem cell transplant for congenital amegakaryocytic thrombocytopenia, so the T cells may come from the graft donor. Each CDR3 is given with its conserved first and last residue. D genes are given only for firm matches. Expanded clones get a size class; other rows say once, few or many, or leave the size out.

TRBJ2-7,-,TRBV12-3/TRBV12-4,TRBD2,TGTGCCAGCAGTTTAGGCGGGGGGGCCGACGAGCAGTACTTC,CASSLGGGADEQYF
TRBJ2-7,-,TRBV4-3,TRBD2,TGCGCCAGCAGCCAAACGGAGTCTAGCGGGGAAAGCTCCTACGAGCAGTACTTC,CASSQTESSGESSYEQYF
TRBJ2-5,many,TRBV13,-,TGTGCCAGCAGCTTATGGCTCCAAGAGACCCAGTACTTC,CASSLWLQETQYF
TRBJ2-3,few,TRBV29-1,-,TGCAGCGCGGGCACAGATACGCAGTATTTT,CSAGTDTQYF
TRBJ2-7,-,TRBV28,-,TGTGCCAGCAGTTCACCATCATCCCGGGATCTGGGCTACGAGCAGTACTTC,CASSSPSSRDLGYEQYF
TRBJ2-1,few,TRBV20-1,-,TGCAGTGCCAAGACTAGAATCGATGAGCAGTTCTTC,CSAKTRIDEQFF
TRBJ2-7,-,TRBV12-3/TRBV12-4,-,TGTGCCAGCAGTTTCCCCCAAGGGGGAGGCTACGAGCAGTACTTC,CASSFPQGGGYEQYF
TRBJ2-7,few,TRBV21-1,-,TGTGCCAGCAGCAAAGAAGCGGACGATGGCTACGAGCAGTACTTC,CASSKEADDGYEQYF
TRBJ2-7,-,TRBV30,-,TGTGCCTGGAGTCTGACAGGCCCCTACGAGCAGTACTTC,CAWSLTGPYEQYF
TRBJ2-1,-,TRBV12-3/TRBV12-4,-,TGTGCCACCGTCGACGGTGCGGGTTGGAATGAGCAGTTCTTC,CATVDGAGWNEQFF
TRBJ2-7,-,TRBV6-2/TRBV6-3,TRBD2,TGTGCCAGCAGTTCCGGGACTAGGGGCTCCTACGAGCAGTACTTC,CASSSGTRGSYEQYF
TRBJ2-7,-,TRBV18,TRBD2,TGTGCCAGCTCACCCACTAGCGGGGGCGAGCAGTACTTC,CASSPTSGGEQYF
TRBJ1-1,few,TRBV5-1,-,TGCGCCAGCAGCTTGAGGGGGATAGGGACTGAAGCTTTCTTT,CASSLRGIGTEAFF